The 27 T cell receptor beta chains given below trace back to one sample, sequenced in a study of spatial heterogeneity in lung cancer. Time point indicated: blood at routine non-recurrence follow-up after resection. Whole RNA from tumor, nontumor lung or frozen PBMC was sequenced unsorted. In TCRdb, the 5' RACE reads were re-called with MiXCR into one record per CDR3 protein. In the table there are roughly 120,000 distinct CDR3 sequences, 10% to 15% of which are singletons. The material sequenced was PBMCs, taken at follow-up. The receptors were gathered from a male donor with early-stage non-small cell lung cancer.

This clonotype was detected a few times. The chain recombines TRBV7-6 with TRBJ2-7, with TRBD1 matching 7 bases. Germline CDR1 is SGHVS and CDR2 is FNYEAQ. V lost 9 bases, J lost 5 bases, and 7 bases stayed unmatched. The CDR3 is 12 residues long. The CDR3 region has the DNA TGTGCCAGTACAGGGGTGGGAAACGAGCAGTACTTC. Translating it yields CASTGVGNEQYF.

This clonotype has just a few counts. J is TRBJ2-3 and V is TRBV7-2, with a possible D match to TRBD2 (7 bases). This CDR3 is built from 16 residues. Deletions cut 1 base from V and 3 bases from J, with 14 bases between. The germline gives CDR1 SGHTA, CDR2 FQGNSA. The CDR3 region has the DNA TGTGCCAGCAGCTTAGGTGTGGGGGGGCCAACAGATACGCAGTATTTT. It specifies CASSLGVGGPTDTQYF.

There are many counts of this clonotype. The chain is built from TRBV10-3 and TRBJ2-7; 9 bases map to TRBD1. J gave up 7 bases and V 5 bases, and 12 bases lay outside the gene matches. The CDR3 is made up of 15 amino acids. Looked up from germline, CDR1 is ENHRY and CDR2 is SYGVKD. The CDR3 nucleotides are TGTGCCATCAGTTCTCCCGGGACAGGGTTTTTGGAGCAGTACTTC. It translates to CAISSPGTGFLEQYF.

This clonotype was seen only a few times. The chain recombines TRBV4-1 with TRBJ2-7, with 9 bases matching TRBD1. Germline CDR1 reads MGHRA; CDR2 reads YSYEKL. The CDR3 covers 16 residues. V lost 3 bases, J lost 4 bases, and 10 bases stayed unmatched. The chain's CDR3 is CASSQPGQGTGYEQYF. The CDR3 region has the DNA TGCGCCAGCAGCCAGCCGGGACAGGGAACGGGGTACGAGCAGTACTTC.

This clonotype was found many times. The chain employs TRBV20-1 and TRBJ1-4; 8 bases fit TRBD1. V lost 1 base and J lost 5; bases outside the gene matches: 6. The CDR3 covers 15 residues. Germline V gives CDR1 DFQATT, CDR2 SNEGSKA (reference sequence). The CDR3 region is CSARVPTGENEKLFF. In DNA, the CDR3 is TGCAGTGCTAGAGTCCCGACAGGGGAAAATGAAAAACTGTTTTTT.

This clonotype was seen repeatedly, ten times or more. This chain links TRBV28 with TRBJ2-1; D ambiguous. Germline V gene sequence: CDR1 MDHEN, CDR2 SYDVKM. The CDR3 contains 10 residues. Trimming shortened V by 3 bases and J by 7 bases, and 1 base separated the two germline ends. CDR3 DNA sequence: TGTGCCAGCAGTTTGAATGAGCAGTTCTTC. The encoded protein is CASSLNEQFF. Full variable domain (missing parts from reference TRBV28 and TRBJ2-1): DVKVTQSSRYLVKRTGEKVFLECVQDMDHENMFWYRQDPGLGLRLIYFSYDVKMKEKGDIPEGYSVSREKKERFSLILESASTNQTSMYLCASSLNEQFFGPGTRLTVL.

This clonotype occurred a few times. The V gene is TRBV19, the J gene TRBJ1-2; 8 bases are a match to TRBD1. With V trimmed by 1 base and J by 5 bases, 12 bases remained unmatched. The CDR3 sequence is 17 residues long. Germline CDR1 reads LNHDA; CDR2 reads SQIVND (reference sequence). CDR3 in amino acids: CASSIGAGGAFDYGYTF. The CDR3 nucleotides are TGTGCCAGTAGTATAGGGGCAGGGGGCGCTTTCGATTATGGCTACACCTTC.

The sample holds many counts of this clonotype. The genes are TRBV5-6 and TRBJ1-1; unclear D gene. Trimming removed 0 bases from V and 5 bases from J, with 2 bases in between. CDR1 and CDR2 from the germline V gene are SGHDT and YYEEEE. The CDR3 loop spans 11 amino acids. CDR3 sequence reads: CASSLATEAFF. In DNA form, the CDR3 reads TGTGCCAGCAGCTTGGCAACTGAAGCTTTCTTT.

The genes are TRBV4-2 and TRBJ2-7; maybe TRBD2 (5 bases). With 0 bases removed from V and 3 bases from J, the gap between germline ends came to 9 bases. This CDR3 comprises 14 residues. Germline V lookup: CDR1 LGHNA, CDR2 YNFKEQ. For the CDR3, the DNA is TGTGCCAGCAGCCAAGACTTGAGGGTCTACGAGCAGTACTTC. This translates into CASSQDLRVYEQYF.

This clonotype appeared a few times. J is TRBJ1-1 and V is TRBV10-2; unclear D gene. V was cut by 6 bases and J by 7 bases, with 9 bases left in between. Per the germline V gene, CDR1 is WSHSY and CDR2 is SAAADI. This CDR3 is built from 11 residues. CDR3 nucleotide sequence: TGCGCCAGCAGCCCGAAGGATGAAGCTTTCTTT. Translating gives CASSPKDEAFF.

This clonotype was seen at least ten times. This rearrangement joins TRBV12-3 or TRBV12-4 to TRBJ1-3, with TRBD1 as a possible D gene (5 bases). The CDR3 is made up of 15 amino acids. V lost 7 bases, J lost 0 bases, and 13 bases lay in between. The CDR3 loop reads CASTPKDSSGNTIYF. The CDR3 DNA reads TGTGCCAGCACCCCTAAAGACAGCTCTGGAAACACCATATATTTT.

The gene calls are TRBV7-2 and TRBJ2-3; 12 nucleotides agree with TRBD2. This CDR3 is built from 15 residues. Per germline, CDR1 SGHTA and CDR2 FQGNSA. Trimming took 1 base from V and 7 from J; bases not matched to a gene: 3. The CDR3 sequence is CASSLEGLAGNTQYF. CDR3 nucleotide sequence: TGTGCCAGCAGCTTAGAAGGACTAGCGGGGAATACGCAGTATTTT.

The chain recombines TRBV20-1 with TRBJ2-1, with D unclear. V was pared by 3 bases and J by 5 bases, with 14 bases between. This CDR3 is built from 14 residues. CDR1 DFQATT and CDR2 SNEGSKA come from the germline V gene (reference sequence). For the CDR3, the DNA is TGCAGTGCTAGGTCCGGGCGGAAGAACAATGAGCAGTTCTTC. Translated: CSARSGRKNNEQFF.

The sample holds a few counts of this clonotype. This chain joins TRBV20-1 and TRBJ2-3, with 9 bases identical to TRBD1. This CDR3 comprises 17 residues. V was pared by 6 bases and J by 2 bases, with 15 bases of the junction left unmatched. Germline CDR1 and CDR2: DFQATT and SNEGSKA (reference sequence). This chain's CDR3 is CSARPAPGQGITDTQYF. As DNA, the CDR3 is TGCAGTGCCCGCCCCGCCCCGGGACAGGGAATCACAGATACGCAGTATTTT.

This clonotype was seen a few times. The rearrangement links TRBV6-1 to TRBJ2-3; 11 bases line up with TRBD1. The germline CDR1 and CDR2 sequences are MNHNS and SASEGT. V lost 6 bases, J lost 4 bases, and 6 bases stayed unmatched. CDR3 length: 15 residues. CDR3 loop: CASRVDRGPPDTQYF. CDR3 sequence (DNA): TGTGCCAGCAGAGTGGACAGGGGGCCCCCAGATACGCAGTATTTT.

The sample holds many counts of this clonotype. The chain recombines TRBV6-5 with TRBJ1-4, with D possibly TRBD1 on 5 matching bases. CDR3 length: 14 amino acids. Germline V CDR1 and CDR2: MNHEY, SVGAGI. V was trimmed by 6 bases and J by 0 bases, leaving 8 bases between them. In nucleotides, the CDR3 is TGTGCCAGCAGGGACACTGCAACTAATGAAAAACTGTTTTTT. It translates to CASRDTATNEKLFF.

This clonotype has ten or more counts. The CDR3 loop reads CASSSWVYSNQPQHF. The CDR3 coding sequence is TGTGCCAGCAGTTCATGGGTCTATAGCAATCAGCCCCAGCATTTT. The chain uses TRBV25-1 and TRBJ1-5; D is unresolved. The CDR3 contains 15 residues. Germline CDR1 reads MGHDK; CDR2 reads SYGVNS. The ends were cut back, 5 bases at V and 0 bases at J, with 11 bases in the middle.

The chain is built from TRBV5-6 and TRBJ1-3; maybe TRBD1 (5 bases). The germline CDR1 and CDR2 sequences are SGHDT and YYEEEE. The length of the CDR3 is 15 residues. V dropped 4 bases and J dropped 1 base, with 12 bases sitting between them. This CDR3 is CASSQAPGSGNTIYF. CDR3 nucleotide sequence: TGTGCCAGCAGCCAAGCCCCAGGGTCTGGAAACACCATATATTTT.

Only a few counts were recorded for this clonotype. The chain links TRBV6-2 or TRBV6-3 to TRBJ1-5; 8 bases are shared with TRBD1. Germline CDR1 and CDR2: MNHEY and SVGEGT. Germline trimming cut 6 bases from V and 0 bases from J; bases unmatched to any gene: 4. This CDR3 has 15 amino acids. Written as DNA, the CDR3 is TGTGCCAGCAGATCGGGACAGGTTAGCAATCAGCCCCAGCATTTT. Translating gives CASRSGQVSNQPQHF.

The CDR3 here is CASGGATDTQYF. CDR3 nucleotides: TGTGCCTCGGGGGGGGCCACAGATACGCAGTATTTT. The V and J genes are TRBV10-3 and TRBJ2-3; TRBD2 matches 8 bases. The CDR3 has 12 amino acids. The V segment lost 11 bases and the J segment 2 bases; nucleotides outside the gene matches: 3. Germline V CDR1 and CDR2: ENHRY, SYGVKD.

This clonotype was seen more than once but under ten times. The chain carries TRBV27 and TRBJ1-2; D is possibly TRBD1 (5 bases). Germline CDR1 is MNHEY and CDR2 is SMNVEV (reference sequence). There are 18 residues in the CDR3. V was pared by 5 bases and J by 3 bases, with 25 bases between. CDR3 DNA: TGTGCCAGCAGTCTTACCCCGGGACTCCGAGCGGCTGACTATGGCTACACCTTC. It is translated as CASSLTPGLRAADYGYTF.

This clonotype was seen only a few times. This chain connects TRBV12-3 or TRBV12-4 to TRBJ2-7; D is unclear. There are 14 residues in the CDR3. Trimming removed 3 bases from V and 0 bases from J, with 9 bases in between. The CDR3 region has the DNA TGTGCCAGCAGTTTTTCCCTGAGCTCCTACGAGCAGTACTTC. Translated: CASSFSLSSYEQYF.

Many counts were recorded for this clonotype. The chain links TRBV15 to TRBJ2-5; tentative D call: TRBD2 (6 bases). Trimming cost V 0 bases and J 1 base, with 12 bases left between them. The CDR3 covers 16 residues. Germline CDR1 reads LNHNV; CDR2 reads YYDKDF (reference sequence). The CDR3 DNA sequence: TGTGCCACCAGCAGAGAGGCTGCGGGGTTCCAAGAGACCCAGTACTTC. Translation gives CATSREAAGFQETQYF.

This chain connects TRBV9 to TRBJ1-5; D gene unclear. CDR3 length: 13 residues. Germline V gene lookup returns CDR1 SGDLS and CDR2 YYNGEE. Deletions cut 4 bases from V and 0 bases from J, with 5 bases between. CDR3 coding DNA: TGTGCCAGCAGCCAGTATAGCAATCAGCCCCAGCATTTT. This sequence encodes CASSQYSNQPQHF.

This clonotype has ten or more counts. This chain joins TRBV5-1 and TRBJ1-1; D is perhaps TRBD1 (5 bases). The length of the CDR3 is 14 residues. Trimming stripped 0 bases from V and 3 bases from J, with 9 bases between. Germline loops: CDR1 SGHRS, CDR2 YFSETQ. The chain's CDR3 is CASSLEGRYTEAFF. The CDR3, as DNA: TGCGCCAGCAGCTTGGAGGGGAGGTACACTGAAGCTTTCTTT.

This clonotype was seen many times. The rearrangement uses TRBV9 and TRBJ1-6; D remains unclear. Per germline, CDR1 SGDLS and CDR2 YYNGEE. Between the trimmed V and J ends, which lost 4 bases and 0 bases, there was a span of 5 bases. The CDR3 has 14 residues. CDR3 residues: CASSLRSYNSPLHF. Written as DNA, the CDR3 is TGTGCCAGCAGCCTCCGCTCCTATAATTCACCCCTCCACTTT.

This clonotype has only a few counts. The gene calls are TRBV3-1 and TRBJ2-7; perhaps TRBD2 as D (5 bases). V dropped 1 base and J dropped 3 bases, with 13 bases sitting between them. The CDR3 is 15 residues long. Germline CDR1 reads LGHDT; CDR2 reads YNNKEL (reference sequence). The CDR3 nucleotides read TGTGCCAGCAGCCAAGTAGGGATAGCGAGCTACGAGCAGTACTTC. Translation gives CASSQVGIASYEQYF.